This TCR beta chain was obtained from a study of T cells after yellow fever vaccination. Study background: For low cell numbers, libraries were made with SMART-Seq v4 Ultra Low Input.

Study outcomes and limitations: From the bulk population, abundant clonotypes could contaminate and appear within FACS-sorted repertoires. Most clones from primary vaccination were detected again post-booster (roughly 96% CD4, roughly 90% CD8).

V gave up 2 bases and J gave up 2 bases, with 12 bases separating them. The CDR3 loop spans 15 amino acids. Germline loops: CDR1 SGHRS, CDR2 YFSETQ. TCRdb processed the 5' RACE reads anew with MiXCR; each CDR3 protein has one entry. This table holds about 340,000 distinct CDR3 sequences, roughly 8.7% found once. As concerns this clonotype: Its antigen remains unknown.

The chain recombines TRBV5-1 with TRBJ2-3; D not resolved. The origin of this receptor is a man between 18 and 35 years old who received the YFV17D yellow fever vaccine. The material sequenced was PBMCs, taken on the day of the first yellow fever vaccination. DNA for the CDR3: TGCGCCAGCAGCTTCATTGGGGTCTTCACAGATACGCAGTATTTT. Its protein is CASSFIGVFTDTQYF.